These 15 T cell receptor beta chains were sequenced from one sample in a study of identical twins. TCRdb re-analysed the 5' RACE reads in MiXCR, keeping a single row per CDR3 protein. The table includes 750,000 to 950,000 distinct CDR3 sequences, approximately 13% detected once. Another study also made use of these data, one on yellow fever vaccine responses in identical twins.

What was sequenced was PBMCs. The receptors shown here come from a woman aged 18-29 years in good health.

The gene calls are TRBV5-1 and TRBJ2-1; 10 bases align to TRBD2. Unmatched junction bases numbered 8, after V lost 4 bases and J lost 4 bases. CDR3 size: 16 residues. The germline gives CDR1 SGHRS, CDR2 YFSETQ. The CDR3 nucleotides read TGCGCCAGCAGCCGCACTAGCGGGACCCTTTACAATGAGCAGTTCTTC. Protein: CASSRTSGTLYNEQFF.

The chain joins TRBV18 to TRBJ2-5, with 7 positions matching TRBD1. CDR3 length: 15 amino acids. V lost 4 bases to trimming and J lost 4 bases; unmatched junction nucleotides: 9. The germline V gene has CDR1 KGHSH and CDR2 LQKENI. The CDR3 nucleotides read TGTGCCAGCTCACAACTGACAGGGAGTGGAGAGACCCAGTACTTC. Protein product: CASSQLTGSGETQYF.

In this sample, this clonotype turned up many times. The genes are TRBV5-5 and TRBJ2-7; no clear D. Germline CDR1 and CDR2: SGHKS and YYEKEE (reference sequence). The CDR3 contains 13 residues. V was shortened by 0 bases and J by 3 bases, with 7 bases between the two germline ends. In DNA form, the CDR3 reads TGTGCCAGCAGCTTGGTGCCAGACTACGAGCAGTACGTC. This codes for CASSLVPDYEQYV.

This clonotype was detected only a few times. This rearrangement joins TRBV7-3 to TRBJ2-3; D unclear. In germline, CDR1 is SGHTA, CDR2 FQGTGA. Deletions cut 5 bases from V and 6 bases from J, with 12 bases between. The CDR3 has 13 amino acids. The CDR3: CASSAKGPDTQYF. CDR3 DNA: TGTGCCAGCAGCGCCAAGGGCCCCGATACGCAGTATTTT.

The V and J genes are TRBV6-5 and TRBJ1-1; no reliable D call. The CDR3 length is 13 residues. The germline CDR1 and CDR2 sequences are MNHEY and SVGAGI. V gave up 2 bases and J gave up 13 bases, with 17 bases separating them. CDR3 coding DNA: TGTGCCAGCAGTTACGGGGTAGAACAAAAGGGTTTCTTT. Encoded protein: CASSYGVEQKGFF.

V and J are TRBV12-3 or TRBV12-4 and TRBJ1-3; 9 nucleotides align to TRBD1. The ends lost 3 bases at V and 0 bases at J; junction bases unmatched: 12. The CDR3 length is 19 residues. The CDR3 region is CASSFTVGTGSFSGNTIYF. In nucleotides, the CDR3 is TGTGCCAGCAGTTTTACAGTGGGGACAGGGTCCTTCTCTGGAAACACCATATATTTT.

This clonotype was counted only a few times. V and J are TRBV29-1 and TRBJ2-3; D gene unclear. Deletions cut 4 bases from V and 0 bases from J, with 5 bases between. The CDR3 consists of 12 residues. The germline CDR1 and CDR2 sequences are SQVTM and ANQGSEA. Here the CDR3 DNA reads TGCAGCGTTGGGGTTAGCACAGATACGCAGTATTTT. This encodes CSVGVSTDTQYF.

Only a few counts were recorded for this clonotype. This chain joins TRBV12-3 or TRBV12-4 and TRBJ1-5; D not resolved. The CDR3 contains 13 residues. Trimming cost V 7 bases and J 4 bases, with 11 bases left between them. In nucleotides, the CDR3 is TGTGCCAGCACCGATGGACGGAATCAGCCCCAGCATTTT. As protein: CASTDGRNQPQHF.

Many counts were recorded for this clonotype. This sequence joins TRBV10-3 and TRBJ2-3; maybe TRBD1 (5 bases). V was shortened by 10 bases and J by 1 base, with 12 bases between the two germline ends. Germline V CDR1 and CDR2: ENHRY, SYGVKD. CDR3 length: 13 residues. CDR3 sequence: CATYRSRTDTQYF. In nucleotides, the CDR3 is TGTGCCACTTACAGGAGCCGCACAGATACGCAGTATTTT.

The V gene is TRBV4-1, the J gene TRBJ2-1; D is possibly TRBD2 (6 bases). Germline V gene data show CDR1 as MGHRA and CDR2 as YSYEKL. Trimming pared 5 bases from V and 1 base from J, leaving 15 bases between. The CDR3 has 16 amino acids. The CDR3 protein is CASSFGEEWSYNEQFF. The CDR3 nucleotides are TGCGCCAGCAGCTTCGGGGAGGAGTGGTCCTACAATGAGCAGTTCTTC.

This clonotype was detected only a few times. The genes are TRBV14 and TRBJ1-1; 7 positions agree with TRBD1. V trimming: 9 bases; J trimming: 4 bases; junction bases outside the gene matches: 11. CDR1 is SGHDN, CDR2 FVKESK, per germline. This CDR3 has 14 residues. DNA for the CDR3: TGTGCCAGATCACAGGGGATGGGGGCCACTGAAGCTTTCTTT. This sequence encodes CARSQGMGATEAFF. The complete variable domain, with remaining parts taken from reference TRBV14 and TRBJ1-1, reads EAGVTQFPSHSVIEKGQTVTLRCDPISGHDNLYWYRRVMGKEIKFLLHFVKESKQDESGMPNNRFLAERTGGTYSTLKVQPAELEDSGVYFCARSQGMGATEAFFGQGTRLTVV.

The table lists this clonotype with a few counts. The chain carries TRBV6-5 and TRBJ1-1; D not certain. Deletions cut 4 bases from V and 6 bases from J, with 9 bases between. CDR3 length: 12 amino acids. CDR1 and CDR2 (germline): MNHEY, SVGAGI. The CDR3 region is CASSSPLAEAFF. In DNA, the CDR3 is TGTGCCAGCAGTTCCCCCTTGGCTGAAGCTTTCTTT.

V and J are TRBV12-3 or TRBV12-4 and TRBJ2-1; 7 bases match TRBD2. V lost 5 bases, J lost 5 bases, and 9 bases stayed unmatched. The CDR3 length is 15 residues. The CDR3 DNA follows: TGTGCCAGCAGTATAAAACCTAGCGGAAACAATGAGCAGTTCTTC. Residues: CASSIKPSGNNEQFF.

This clonotype has at least ten counts. The chain uses TRBV13 and TRBJ1-1, with D possibly matching TRBD1 (6 bases). Per germline, CDR1 PRHDT and CDR2 FYEKMQ (reference sequence). Trimming left V 2 bases short and J 7 bases short, with 20 bases between. The CDR3 runs 16 residues. As DNA, the CDR3 is TGTGCCAGCAGCTTATTCTATCGACAGGATTTCGGTGAAGCTTTCTTT. It codes for CASSLFYRQDFGEAFF.

A few counts support this clonotype. The V gene is TRBV11-2, the J gene TRBJ2-3, with 8 bases fitting TRBD2. V lost 1 base to trimming and J lost 1 base; unmatched junction nucleotides: 7. The length of the CDR3 is 17 residues. Germline-derived CDR1 and CDR2 are SGHAT and FQNNGV. The CDR3 protein is CASSLVGAGVGTDTQYF. The CDR3 nucleotides read TGTGCCAGCAGCTTAGTTGGAGCGGGGGTCGGCACAGATACGCAGTATTTT.